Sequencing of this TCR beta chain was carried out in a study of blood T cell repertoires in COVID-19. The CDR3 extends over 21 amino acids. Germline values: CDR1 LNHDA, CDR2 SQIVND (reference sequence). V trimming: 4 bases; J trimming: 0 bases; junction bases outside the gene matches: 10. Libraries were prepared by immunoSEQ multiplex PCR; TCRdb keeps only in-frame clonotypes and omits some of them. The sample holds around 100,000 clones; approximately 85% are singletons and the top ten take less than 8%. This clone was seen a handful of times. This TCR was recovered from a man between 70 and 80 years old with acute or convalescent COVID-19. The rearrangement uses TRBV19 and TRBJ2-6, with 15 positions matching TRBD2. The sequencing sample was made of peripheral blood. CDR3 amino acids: CASSTPPGTSGRSSGANVLTF. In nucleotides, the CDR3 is TGTGCCAGTAGTACACCACCTGGGACTAGCGGGAGGAGCTCTGGGGCCAACGTCCTGACTTTC.